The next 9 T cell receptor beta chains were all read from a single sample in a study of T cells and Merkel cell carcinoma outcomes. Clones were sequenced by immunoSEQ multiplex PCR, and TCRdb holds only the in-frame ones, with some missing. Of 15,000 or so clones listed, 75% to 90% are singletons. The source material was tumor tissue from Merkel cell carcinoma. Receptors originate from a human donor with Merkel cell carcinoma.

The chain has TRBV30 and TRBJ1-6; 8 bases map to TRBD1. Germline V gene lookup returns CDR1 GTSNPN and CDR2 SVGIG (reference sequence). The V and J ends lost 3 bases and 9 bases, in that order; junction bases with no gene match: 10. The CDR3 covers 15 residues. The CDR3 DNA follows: TGTGCCTGGAGCGAGGACAGGGCTTCGGGTTCACCCCTCCACTTT. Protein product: CAWSEDRASGSPLHF.

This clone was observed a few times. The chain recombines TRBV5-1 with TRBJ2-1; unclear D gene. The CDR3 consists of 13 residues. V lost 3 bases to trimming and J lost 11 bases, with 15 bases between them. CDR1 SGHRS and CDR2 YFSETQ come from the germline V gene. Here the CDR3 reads CASSSDSNLQQFF. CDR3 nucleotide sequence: TGCGCCAGCAGCTCTGACTCTAACCTCCAGCAGTTCTTC.

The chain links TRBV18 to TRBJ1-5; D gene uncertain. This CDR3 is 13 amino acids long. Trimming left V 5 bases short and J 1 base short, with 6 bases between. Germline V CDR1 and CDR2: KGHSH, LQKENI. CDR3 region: CASSFESNQPQHF. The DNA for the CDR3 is TGTGCCAGCTCATTTGAGAGCAATCAGCCCCAGCATTTT. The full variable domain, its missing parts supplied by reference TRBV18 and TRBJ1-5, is NAGVMQNPRHLVRRRGQEARLRCSPMKGHSHVYWYRQLPEEGLKFMVYLQKENIIDESGMPKERFSAEFPKEGPSILRIQQVVRGDSAAYFCASSFESNQPQHFGDGTRLSIL.

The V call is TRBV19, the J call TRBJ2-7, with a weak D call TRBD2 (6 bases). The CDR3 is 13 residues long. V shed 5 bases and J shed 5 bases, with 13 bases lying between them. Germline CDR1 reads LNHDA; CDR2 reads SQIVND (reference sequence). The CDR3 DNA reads TGTGCCAGTAGTCCCGGGACTTTGAACGAGCAGTACTTC. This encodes CASSPGTLNEQYF.

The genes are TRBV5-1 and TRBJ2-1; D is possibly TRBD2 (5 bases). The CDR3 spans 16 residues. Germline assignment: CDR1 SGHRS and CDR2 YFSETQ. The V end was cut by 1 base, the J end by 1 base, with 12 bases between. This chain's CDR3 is CASSLFAGGSYNEQFF. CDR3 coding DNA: TGCGCCAGCAGCTTGTTTGCGGGTGGGTCCTACAATGAGCAGTTCTTC.

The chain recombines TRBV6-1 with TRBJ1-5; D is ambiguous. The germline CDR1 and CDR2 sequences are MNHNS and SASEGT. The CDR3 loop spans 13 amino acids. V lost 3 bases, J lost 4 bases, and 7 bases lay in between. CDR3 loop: CASSERDNQPQHF. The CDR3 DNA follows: TGTGCCAGCAGTGAGAGGGATAATCAGCCCCAGCATTTT.

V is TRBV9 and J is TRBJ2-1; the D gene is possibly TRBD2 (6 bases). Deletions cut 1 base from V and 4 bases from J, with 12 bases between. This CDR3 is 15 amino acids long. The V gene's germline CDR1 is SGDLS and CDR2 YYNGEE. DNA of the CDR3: TGTGCCAGCAGCGTATTTCGGGAGAGATACAATGAGCAGTTCTTC. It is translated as CASSVFRERYNEQFF.

The CDR3 loop reads CASSTGGDEKLFF. The CDR3 DNA reads TGTGCCAGCAGTACCGGGGGCGATGAAAAACTGTTTTTT. The V and J genes are TRBV6-5 and TRBJ1-4, with D perhaps TRBD1 (6 bases). Germline V gene sequence: CDR1 MNHEY, CDR2 SVGAGI. V was pared by 5 bases and J by 6 bases, with 10 bases between. This CDR3 comprises 13 residues.

The CDR3 nucleotides read TGTGCCAGCAGCTCTAGCGGGGGCATATACAATGAGCAGTTCTTC. Translating gives CASSSSGGIYNEQFF. This chain joins TRBV11-3 and TRBJ2-1; 10 bases are shared with TRBD2. The germline V gene has CDR1 SGHNT and CDR2 YENEEA. This CDR3 spans 15 amino acids. V lost 4 bases to trimming and J lost 4 bases; unmatched junction nucleotides: 4.